Presented here are 8 T cell receptor beta chains from one specimen sequenced in a study of cytomegalovirus exposure and HLA in healthy donors. This PCR relied on a set of 60 Vbeta primers and 13 Jbeta primers. Some clones are missing from TCRdb's copy, which holds only in-frame ones; the method was immunoSEQ multiplex PCR. Among some 90,000 clones listed, 80% to 85% were seen once. The sample consisted of PBMCs. These receptor sequences come from a woman in her 70s in good health and CMV-seropositive.

V and J are TRBV6-6 and TRBJ2-2; a possible D gene is TRBD1 (6 bases). The germline V gene encodes CDR1 MNHNY and CDR2 SVGAGI (reference sequence). The germline V and J ends were trimmed by 2 bases and 3 bases, with 7 bases remaining between them. This CDR3 region has 14 residues. CDR3 bases: TGTGCCAGCAGTTACGCAGGGGACACCGGGGAGCTGTTTTTT. This codes for CASSYAGDTGELFF.

The V and J genes are TRBV28 and TRBJ2-7; D possibly corresponds to TRBD1 (5 bases). The V and J ends lost 10 bases and 0 bases respectively, with 13 bases between them. CDR3 length: 13 amino acids. Germline assignment: CDR1 MDHEN and CDR2 SYDVKM. CDR3 sequence: CAILGVGSYEQYF. Here the CDR3 DNA reads TGTGCCATCCTAGGGGTTGGCTCCTACGAGCAGTACTTC. The whole variable domain, remainder taken from reference TRBV28 and TRBJ2-7, is DVKVTQSSRYLVKRTGEKVFLECVQDMDHENMFWYRQDPGLGLRLIYFSYDVKMKEKGDIPEGYSVSREKKERFSLILESASTNQTSMYLCAILGVGSYEQYFGPGTRLTVT.

The chain couples TRBV5-1 to TRBJ2-3; no clear D. The CDR3 extends over 15 amino acids. V gave up 0 bases and J gave up 2 bases, with 10 bases separating them. Germline CDR1 SGHRS, CDR2 YFSETQ. The CDR3 nucleotides are TGCGCCAGCAGCTTGGTTACTACTTCCACAGATACGCAGTATTTT. Translation gives CASSLVTTSTDTQYF.

The rearrangement links TRBV6-6 to TRBJ1-2, with unresolved D. V gave up 2 bases and J gave up 0 bases, with 10 bases separating them. This CDR3 contains 15 residues. In germline, CDR1 is MNHNY, CDR2 SVGAGI (reference sequence). Here the CDR3 reads CASSYAGLPNYGYTF. DNA for the CDR3: TGTGCCAGCAGTTACGCCGGGTTACCTAACTATGGCTACACCTTC.

The chain couples TRBV7-2 to TRBJ2-5; a weak D match, TRBD1 (6 bases). This CDR3 has 14 residues. Germline CDR1 and CDR2: SGHTA and FQGNSA. The V end lost 4 bases, the J end lost 3 bases, and 12 bases lay between the germline ends. The CDR3 sequence is CASSWGQGEETQYF. The CDR3 DNA is TGTGCCAGCAGCTGGGGGCAGGGAGAAGAGACCCAGTACTTC.

The chain uses TRBV19 and TRBJ1-5, with 7 bases aligning to TRBD1. Per the germline V gene, CDR1 is LNHDA and CDR2 is SQIVND (reference sequence). V lost 7 bases, J lost 4 bases, and 7 bases stayed unmatched. CDR3 length: 14 residues. For the CDR3, the DNA is TGTGCCAGTATGGAGACAGGGAGTAATCAGCCCCAGCATTTT. Protein: CASMETGSNQPQHF.

CDR3 residues: CASSLTGGTNYGYTF. The CDR3 coding sequence is TGTGCCAGCAGCTTAACCGGGGGGACTAACTATGGCTACACCTTC. V gene TRBV7-3 combines with J gene TRBJ1-2, with D perhaps TRBD1 (5 bases). CDR3 length: 15 residues. CDR1 is SGHTA and CDR2 is FQGTGA in the germline V gene. Trimming pared 0 bases from V and 0 bases from J, leaving 8 bases between. Variable domain in full (rest from reference TRBV7-3 and TRBJ1-2): GAGVSQTPSNKVTEKGKYVELRCDPISGHTALYWYRQSLGQGPEFLIYFQGTGAADDSGLPNDRFFAVRPEGSVSTLKIQRTERGDSAVYLCASSLTGGTNYGYTFGSGTRLTVV.

The chain links TRBV6-1 to TRBJ1-6, with a weak D call TRBD1 (5 bases). This CDR3 has 15 residues. The V end lost 4 bases, the J end lost 0 bases, and 7 bases lay between the germline ends. Germline CDR1 and CDR2: MNHNS and SASEGT. The CDR3 nucleotides are TGTGCCAGCAGTGGACAGAGCTCCTATAATTCACCCCTCCACTTT. As protein: CASSGQSSYNSPLHF.